One and the same sample provided the 27 T cell receptor beta chains below, sequenced in a study of blood T cell repertoires in COVID-19. Method: immunoSEQ multiplex PCR; TCRdb's copy keeps in-frame clones and lacks some. The table lists roughly 130,000 clones, approximately 80% of them singletons. Sequencing input: peripheral blood. These receptor sequences come from a middle-aged man with active or convalescent COVID-19.

This clone was observed a few times. This chain uses TRBV28 with TRBJ1-2; TRBD1 matches at 9 bases. Germline values: CDR1 MDHEN, CDR2 SYDVKM. CDR3 size: 13 residues. Trimming removed 11 bases from V and 5 bases from J; junction bases left unmatched: 9. CDR3 DNA sequence: TGTGCCCTCGACAGGGGGGCTGGGTATGGCTACACCTTC. Protein product: CALDRGAGYGYTF.

The chain carries TRBV10-3 and TRBJ2-3; 7 bases agree with TRBD2. After removal of 6 bases from V and 2 bases from J, the junction contained 5 bases not matched to a gene. The CDR3 is made up of 14 amino acids. The germline CDR1 and CDR2 sequences are ENHRY and SYGVKD. CDR3 nucleotides: TGTGCCATCAGGGGGGGACTATCCACAGATACGCAGTATTTT. Its translation is CAIRGGLSTDTQYF.

The gene calls are TRBV10-3 and TRBJ2-5, with 11 nucleotides matching TRBD2. Germline CDR1 and CDR2: ENHRY and SYGVKD. V trimming: 4 bases; J trimming: 3 bases; junction bases outside the gene matches: 4. CDR3 length: 15 amino acids. CDR3 coding DNA: TGTGCCATCAGTGTACTAGCGGGGGCGAAAGAGACCCAGTACTTC. Translating gives CAISVLAGAKETQYF.

In its sample, this clone was seen a few times. The chain combines TRBV3-1 (or the pseudogene TRBV3-2) with TRBJ2-4, with 10 bases lining up with TRBD2. The CDR3 totals 15 residues. Germline V gene sequence: CDR1 LGHDT, CDR2 YNNKEL (reference sequence). V was clipped by 0 bases and J by 6 bases; unmatched bases: 2. The CDR3 sequence: CASSQERTSGNIQYF. The CDR3 DNA is TGTGCCAGCAGCCAAGAACGGACTAGCGGAAACATTCAGTACTTC.

V and J are TRBV3-1 (or the pseudogene TRBV3-2) and TRBJ1-6; TRBD1 matches at 8 bases. Trimming cost V 4 bases and J 2 bases; bases outside gene matches: 4. Germline CDR1 is LGHDT and CDR2 is YNNKEL (reference sequence). This CDR3 spans 16 amino acids. CDR3 coding DNA: TGTGCCAGCAGCCCTGGACAGGGACCCTATAATTCACCCCTCCACTTT. It specifies CASSPGQGPYNSPLHF.

As DNA, the CDR3 is TGTGCCAGCAGTGAGCGGGGGAGGGGTCGGGAGACCCAGTACTTC. This codes for CASSERGRGRETQYF. The chain carries TRBV6-1 and TRBJ2-5; TRBD2 agrees at 7 bases. The CDR3 totals 15 residues. Germline V gene lookup returns CDR1 MNHNS and CDR2 SASEGT. The V gene end was trimmed by 3 bases and the J gene end by 5 bases; junction bases not matched to a gene: 9.

This clone was seen only a few times. V is TRBV3-1 (or the pseudogene TRBV3-2) and J is TRBJ2-7; 10 nucleotides line up with TRBD2. CDR3 length: 15 residues. V lost 6 bases to trimming and J lost 2 bases; unmatched junction nucleotides: 7. The germline V gene has CDR1 LGHDT and CDR2 YNNKEL (reference sequence). The CDR3 region is CASRRSSGGAYEQYF. The DNA of the CDR3 is TGTGCCAGCAGGCGTTCTAGCGGGGGTGCCTACGAGCAGTACTTC.

This sequence joins TRBV2 and TRBJ2-5; the match to TRBD2 covers 10 bases. There are 13 residues in the CDR3. The junction had 2 bases not matched to a gene; V was cut back by 8 bases and J by 2 bases. The germline gives CDR1 SNHLY, CDR2 FYNNEI. The CDR3: CASLLAGQETQYF. The DNA for the CDR3 is TGTGCCAGCCTACTAGCGGGGCAAGAGACCCAGTACTTC.

This clone turned up a few times. The CDR3 sequence: CASSQEGTLNTGELFF. The CDR3 DNA reads TGCGCCAGCAGCCAAGAGGGGACTTTGAACACCGGGGAGCTGTTTTTT. The J gene is TRBJ2-2, the V gene TRBV4-1; tentative D call: TRBD2 (6 bases). Germline V gene lookup returns CDR1 MGHRA and CDR2 YSYEKL. The V end lost 0 bases, the J end lost 1 base, and 9 bases lay between the germline ends. CDR3 length equals 16 residues.

J is TRBJ2-1 and V is TRBV7-2, with D possibly being TRBD2 (5 bases). This CDR3 has 16 residues. The ends were cut back, 5 bases at V and 0 bases at J, with 14 bases in the middle. The germline gives CDR1 SGHTA, CDR2 FQGNSA. The CDR3 bases are TGTGCCAGCAGCCCAGAGGGCGATAGCTCCTACAATGAGCAGTTCTTC. It specifies CASSPEGDSSYNEQFF. Full variable domain (outside the CDR3, taken from reference TRBV7-2 and TRBJ2-1): GAGVSQSPSNKVTEKGKDVELRCDPISGHTALYWYRQSLGQGLEFLIYFQGNSAPDKSGLPSDRFSAERTGGSVSTLTIQRTQQEDSAVYLCASSPEGDSSYNEQFFGPGTRLTVL.

The J gene is TRBJ2-7, the V gene TRBV7-8; 12 bases fit TRBD1. The length of the CDR3 is 16 residues. V shed 6 bases and J 3 bases; nucleotides not matched to a gene: 9. Looked up from germline, CDR1 is SGHVS and CDR2 is FQNEAQ. CDR3: CASRKNRDRGHYEQYF. The CDR3 DNA is TGTGCCAGCAGAAAAAACCGGGACAGGGGGCACTACGAGCAGTACTTC. The full variable domain, completed using reference TRBV7-8 and TRBJ2-7, is GAGVSQSPRYKVAKRGQDVALRCDPISGHVSLFWYQQALGQGPEFLTYFQNEAQLDKSGLPSDRFFAERPEGSVSTLKIQRTQQEDSAVYLCASRKNRDRGHYEQYFGPGTRLTVT.

This chain uses TRBV7-6 with TRBJ1-2; the match to TRBD1 covers 8 bases. CDR1 SGHVS and CDR2 FNYEAQ come from the germline V gene. The CDR3 consists of 15 residues. V trimming: 5 bases; J trimming: 5 bases; junction bases outside the gene matches: 10. The chain's CDR3 is CASSPQTGAAYGYTF. CDR3 DNA sequence: TGTGCCAGCAGCCCGCAGACAGGGGCCGCTTATGGCTACACCTTC.

The rearrangement joins TRBV7-2 to TRBJ1-5; D gene uncertain. The germline CDR1 and CDR2 sequences are SGHTA and FQGNSA. This CDR3 spans 15 amino acids. The V gene lost 2 bases and the J gene lost 0 bases, with 8 bases spanning the gap. The CDR3 DNA sequence: TGTGCCAGCAGCTTATATGCGGTTAGCAATCAGCCCCAGCATTTT. Translating it yields CASSLYAVSNQPQHF.

The V call is TRBV5-1, the J call TRBJ2-5; 13 bases line up with TRBD2. Germline CDR1 is SGHRS and CDR2 is YFSETQ. Germline trimming cut 1 base from V and 1 base from J; bases unmatched to any gene: 10. CDR3 length: 19 amino acids. CDR3 loop: CASSLPGLAGEQPQETQYF. The CDR3 DNA is TGCGCCAGCAGCTTGCCCGGACTAGCGGGGGAGCAACCCCAAGAGACCCAGTACTTC.

The chain joins TRBV18 to TRBJ1-4, with D possibly TRBD1 on 6 matching bases. Trimming cost V 2 bases and J 7 bases, with 14 bases left between them. The CDR3 loop spans 15 amino acids. Germline CDR1 and CDR2: KGHSH and LQKENI. The CDR3 DNA reads TGTGCCAGCTCACCATCCAGGGGCGGGGGTGAAAAACTGTTTTTT. Its translation: CASSPSRGGGEKLFF.

The genes are TRBV5-5 and TRBJ1-1, with TRBD1 matching 8 bases. Germline CDR1 SGHKS, CDR2 YYEKEE (reference sequence). Germline trimming cut 5 bases from V and 1 base from J; bases unmatched to any gene: 10. The CDR3 consists of 16 residues. The DNA for the CDR3 is TGTGCCAGCAGGATCCGACAGGGGAGGGGGAACACTGAAGCTTTCTTT. This codes for CASRIRQGRGNTEAFF. The full variable domain, in which reference TRBV5-5 and TRBJ1-1 provide the parts outside the CDR3, is DAGVTQSPTHLIKTRGQQVTLRCSPISGHKSVSWYQQVLGQGPQFIFQYYEKEERGRGNFPDRFSARQFPNYSSELNVNALLLGDSALYLCASRIRQGRGNTEAFFGQGTRLTVV.

V is TRBV13 and J is TRBJ1-1; 7 positions match TRBD1. The CDR3 has 15 residues. The germline V gene has CDR1 PRHDT and CDR2 FYEKMQ (reference sequence). The V gene end was trimmed by 4 bases and the J gene end by 3 bases; junction bases not matched to a gene: 8. The CDR3: CASSSDRVWDTEAFF. In DNA form, the CDR3 reads TGTGCCAGCAGCTCAGACAGGGTCTGGGACACTGAAGCTTTCTTT.

CDR3 residues: CASKRDRGGNTEAFF. CDR3 coding DNA: TGTGCCAGTAAAAGGGACAGGGGCGGGAACACTGAAGCTTTCTTT. The chain is built from TRBV19 and TRBJ1-1; 10 bases are a match to TRBD1. CDR3 length: 15 residues. Trimming took 7 bases from V and 1 from J; bases not matched to a gene: 6. Germline lookup yields CDR1 LNHDA and CDR2 SQIVND (reference sequence).

V is TRBV3-1 (or the pseudogene TRBV3-2) and J is TRBJ2-3; 7 positions agree with TRBD1. Germline V gene data show CDR1 as LGHDT and CDR2 as YNNKEL (reference sequence). The CDR3 spans 14 residues. V trimming: 1 base; J trimming: 3 bases; junction bases outside the gene matches: 1. The CDR3 spells CASSQGGQTDTQYF. CDR3 bases: TGTGCCAGCAGCCAAGGGGGACAGACAGATACGCAGTATTTT.

CDR3 coding DNA: TGTGCCAGCAGCTCCGGCCAGGGGGCAGGGGAGACCCAGTACTTC. As protein: CASSSGQGAGETQYF. The rearrangement links TRBV5-5 to TRBJ2-5, with 8 bases identical to TRBD1. Germline assignment: CDR1 SGHKS and CDR2 YYEKEE (reference sequence). The CDR3 totals 15 residues. V was pared by 3 bases and J by 5 bases, with 9 bases of the junction left unmatched.

The rearrangement links TRBV19 to TRBJ1-6; TRBD1 is a possible D gene (5 bases). The CDR3 extends over 14 amino acids. V was clipped by 4 bases and J by 5 bases, with 9 bases between them. From germline, CDR1 is LNHDA and CDR2 SQIVND (reference sequence). CDR3 sequence reads: CASSKGTHNSPLHF. The CDR3 DNA reads as TGTGCCAGTAGTAAGGGGACTCATAATTCACCCCTCCACTTT.

This rearrangement joins TRBV6-1 to TRBJ1-4, with D hard to call. Trimming stripped 0 bases from V and 8 bases from J, with 10 bases between. CDR3 length: 14 amino acids. CDR1 MNHNS and CDR2 SASEGT come from the germline V gene. CDR3 in DNA: TGTGCCAGCAGTGAAGCGCTAGTGGTAGAAAAACTGTTTTTT. It specifies CASSEALVVEKLFF.

The gene calls are TRBV9 and TRBJ1-2; a weak D match, TRBD1 (6 bases). The CDR3 runs 12 residues. Trimming stripped 7 bases from V and 5 bases from J, with 12 bases between. Per the germline V gene, CDR1 is SGDLS and CDR2 is YYNGEE. The DNA for the CDR3 is TGTGCCAGCGAGAAACAGGGTTATGGCTACACCTTC. Protein product: CASEKQGYGYTF.

V and J are TRBV10-3 and TRBJ1-6; D uncertain. Germline CDR1 and CDR2: ENHRY and SYGVKD. The CDR3 extends over 14 amino acids. The V end lost 3 bases, the J end lost 9 bases, and 12 bases lay between the germline ends. The CDR3 spells CAISDPERGSPLHF. The CDR3 DNA sequence: TGTGCCATCAGTGATCCCGAACGGGGTTCACCCCTCCACTTT.

The V gene is TRBV5-1, the J gene TRBJ1-1, with D tentatively TRBD1 (6 bases). V lost 4 bases and J lost 6, with 16 bases in between. The germline gives CDR1 SGHRS, CDR2 YFSETQ. The CDR3 covers 14 residues. CDR3 DNA sequence: TGCGCCAGCAGCGCCACGACCGGGACACCTGAAGCTTTCTTT. Its translation is CASSATTGTPEAFF. The full variable domain, in which reference TRBV5-1 and TRBJ1-1 provide the parts outside the CDR3, is KAGVTQTPRYLIKTRGQQVTLSCSPISGHRSVSWYQQTPGQGLQFLFEYFSETQRNKGNFPGRFSGRQFSNSRSEMNVSTLELGDSALYLCASSATTGTPEAFFGQGTRLTVV.

Only a few counts were recorded for this clone. The gene calls are TRBV7-3 and TRBJ1-5; unclear D gene. This CDR3 region has 14 residues. CDR1 and CDR2 (germline): SGHTA, FQGTGA. Trimming pared 5 bases from V and 9 bases from J, leaving 17 bases between. This chain's CDR3 is CASSLDGGIGPQHF. The CDR3 nucleotides are TGTGCCAGCAGCCTGGACGGAGGAATTGGGCCCCAGCATTTT.

The chain joins TRBV7-9 to TRBJ2-5; perhaps TRBD1 as D (6 bases). Deletions cut 1 base from V and 4 bases from J, with 19 bases between. The CDR3 sequence is 17 residues long. The germline gives CDR1 SEHNR, CDR2 FQNEAQ (reference sequence). CDR3 nucleotides: TGTGCCAGCAGCTTAGGATTACTGGGGGCGTCGCCAGAGACCCAGTACTTC. Protein sequence: CASSLGLLGASPETQYF.